One sample yielded the 3 T cell receptor beta chains listed below, sequenced in a study of blood T cells in healthy people across ages. Then a second PCR, running about 6 to 12 cycles, was carried out with a sample-barcoded 5' primer and a J-beta primer mix. MiXCR was run by TCRdb on the 5' RACE reads, yielding one entry per CDR3 protein. The sample consists of about 780,000 distinct CDR3 sequences, about 45% of them appearing once. Sequencing was carried out using blood. All receptors come from an older man in good health.

In its sample, this clonotype was seen many times. V gene TRBV12-3 or TRBV12-4 combines with J gene TRBJ1-3; perhaps TRBD1 as D (5 bases). The CDR3 extends over 13 amino acids. V gave up 3 bases and J gave up 2 bases, with 5 bases separating them. The CDR3 protein is CASSLGAGNTIYF. The CDR3 DNA follows: TGTGCCAGCAGTTTGGGGGCTGGAAACACCATATATTTT.

Comment on this clonotype: An end of the junction does not agree with germline; a read error may underlie this. V usage is TRBV7-9 and J usage is TRBJ1-1; TRBD1 agrees at 8 bases. Germline V gives CDR1 SEHNR, CDR2 FQNEAQ (reference sequence). The CDR3 is 14 residues long. The CDR3 DNA reads as TGTGCCGGCAGCTTGGATCAGGGGGCCACTGAAGCTTTCTTT. Its translation is CAGSLDQGATEAFF.

V usage is TRBV14 and J usage is TRBJ1-1; D not resolved. Trimming shortened V by 3 bases and J by 6 bases, and 20 bases separated the two germline ends. The germline gives CDR1 SGHDN, CDR2 FVKESK. The CDR3 runs to 16 residues. CDR3 in amino acids: CASSQDIDTAFSEAFF. CDR3 DNA sequence: TGTGCCAGCAGCCAGGATATTGACACGGCGTTCTCTGAAGCTTTCTTT.